The sequence of this TCR beta chain was determined in a study of T-cell memory formation after mild COVID-19. CDR3 size: 16 residues. Germline assignment: CDR1 MNHNY and CDR2 SVGAGI (reference sequence). V lost 6 bases to trimming and J lost 7 bases; unmatched junction nucleotides: 12. One entry per CDR3 protein results from TCRdb running MiXCR on the 5' RACE reads. The sample shows over 120,000 distinct CDR3 sequences, 15% to 20% of them seen only once. The specimen sequenced was PBMCs or a T cell subset sorted from them (not recorded which). The source of this sequence is an adult woman who had mild COVID-19 (a few samples of this study predate the infection). Cell type and time point are not known. The chain couples TRBV6-6 to TRBJ1-6; 7 bases match TRBD1. CDR3 bases: TGTGCCAGCAGAGCACCGACAGGGCGGTTAAATTCACCCCTCCACTTT. Translation: CASRAPTGRLNSPLHF.